The following is a TCR beta chain sequence with its context. Its specificity is not known. TCRdb reprocessed the reads via MiXCR and lists one record per CDR3 protein. This sample has approximately 910,000 distinct CDR3 sequences, with approximately 32% found just once. The source of the sample is a study of T cell repertoires in cytomegalovirus infection. Looking at the study overall: HLA-B-restricted CMV epitopes that are well studied, plus recently identified HLA-C-restricted ones, were used by the study. CMV infection plus the matching HLA type was flagged by public TCR beta signatures.

Overall study results and limits: Frequencies of public TCR beta families were cumulated, and this identified carriers of CMV plus the relevant HLA. It was HLA-C-restricted CMV-specific TCR beta clonotypes that dominated the response ex vivo.

Germline CDR1 is LNHDA and CDR2 is SQIVND (reference sequence). The CDR3 runs to 11 residues. J gave up 7 bases and V 7 bases, and 3 bases lay outside the gene matches. The rearrangement uses TRBV19 and TRBJ1-1, with TRBD1 matching 7 bases. The source is a human donor in good health (CMV status not recorded). Some clones in this sample may be carry-over from other donors' samples. Sample: cultured CD8+ T cells from PBMCs, taken from culture after CMV antigen stimulation. CDR3 amino acids: CASMRQGEAFF. The CDR3 nucleotides are TGTGCCAGTATGAGACAGGGTGAAGCTTTCTTT.